The 22 T cell receptor beta chains given below trace back to one sample, sequenced in a study of T cell clusters in autoimmune cytopenias. One tube held mixed TRB-A and TRB-B primer pools for touch-down PCR. With the multiplex PCR reads reprocessed, TCRdb shows one record per CDR3 protein and no DNA. The specimen's table records under 15,000 distinct CDR3 sequences. Each sample's input was roughly 250 ng genomic DNA, 35,000 to 40,000 genome equivalents. These same data were also listed under a study on T cell repertoires in aging, cancer and after chemotherapy.

Sequenced input: peripheral blood. All receptors derive from a human donor in good health.

This chain joins TRBV12-3 or TRBV12-4 and TRBJ2-2; lacking DNA, the TRBD1 call made by TCRdb goes unchecked. The CDR3 consists of 17 residues. The chain's CDR3 is CASSPSPSHVSTGELFF.

The gene calls are TRBV5-1 and TRBJ2-1; TCRdb designates TRBD1, a call that cannot be tested without DNA. The CDR3 extends over 16 amino acids. Germline CDR1 is SGHRS and CDR2 is YFSETQ. CDR3 region: CASSSEQGSSYNEQFF.

The J gene is TRBJ2-5, the V gene TRBV11-3; TCRdb selects TRBD2, and the lack of DNA leaves this call unchecked. This CDR3 is built from 16 residues. Germline V gene lookup returns CDR1 SGHNT and CDR2 YENEEA. CDR3 loop: CASSFLGLALQETQYF. Complete variable domain (other parts from reference TRBV11-3 and TRBJ2-5): EAGVVQSPRYKIIEKKQPVAFWCNPISGHNTLYWYLQNLGQGPELLIRYENEEAVDDSQLPKDRFSAERLKGVDSTLKIQPAELGDSAVYLCASSFLGLALQETQYFGPGTRLLVL.

This chain uses TRBV6-6 with TRBJ1-4; no DNA is available, so the TRBD1 call from TCRdb remains unchecked. The CDR3 is 13 residues long. Germline lookup yields CDR1 MNHNY and CDR2 SVGAGI (reference sequence). Here the CDR3 reads CASSVDSAEKLFF.

The V gene is TRBV5-6, the J gene TRBJ2-1; the D gene TCRdb calls, TRBD2, cannot be checked with no DNA. The CDR3 runs 15 residues. Germline V gene lookup returns CDR1 SGHDT and CDR2 YYEEEE. Here the CDR3 reads CASSLGASGYNEQFF.

This rearrangement joins TRBV7-2 to TRBJ2-5; TCRdb picks TRBD1, but there is no DNA to check that call. The CDR3 has 18 amino acids. Germline V CDR1 and CDR2: SGHTA, FQGNSA. This chain's CDR3 is CASSTRLWTVTVGETQYF.

V is TRBV19 and J is TRBJ2-1; lacking DNA, the TRBD1 call made by TCRdb goes unchecked. CDR3 size: 13 residues. Germline V gene sequence: CDR1 LNHDA, CDR2 SQIVND (reference sequence). The CDR3 loop reads CASRRDGNNEQFF. The variable domain in full, with the rest retrieved from reference TRBV19 and TRBJ2-1, is DGGITQSPKYLFRKEGQNVTLSCEQNLNHDAMYWYRQDPGQGLRLIYYSQIVNDFQKGDIAEGYSVSREKKESFPLTVTSAQKNPTAFYLCASRRDGNNEQFFGPGTRLTVL.

The J gene is TRBJ1-1, the V gene TRBV30. This CDR3 is 15 amino acids long. Germline lookup yields CDR1 GTSNPN and CDR2 SVGIG (reference sequence). CDR3 residues: CAWSKLRVGNTEAFF.

V gene TRBV6-2 or TRBV6-3 combines with J gene TRBJ2-1; the D call from TCRdb, TRBD2, cannot be confirmed without DNA. The germline CDR1 and CDR2 sequences are MNHEY and SVGEGT. This CDR3 is 17 amino acids long. The CDR3 region is CASSAFTGTSGDNEQFF.

This clonotype shows up as medium-sized by frequency. This sequence joins TRBV29-1 and TRBJ2-2; absent DNA, TCRdb's TRBD1 call cannot be checked. The germline gives CDR1 SQVTM, CDR2 ANQGSEA. CDR3 size: 15 residues. CDR3 sequence: CSVSRTGVDTGELFF.

The CDR3: CASSYEVAPTQQETQYF. This rearrangement joins TRBV6-6 to TRBJ2-5; TCRdb returns TRBD1, unconfirmable since there is no DNA. CDR1 is MNHNY and CDR2 is SVGAGI in the germline V gene (reference sequence). This CDR3 spans 17 amino acids.

The chain uses TRBV6-4 and TRBJ2-2. The CDR3 extends over 14 amino acids. Per germline, CDR1 MRHNA and CDR2 SNTAGT. CDR3 sequence: CASSDSTSTGELFF.

This sequence joins TRBV18 and TRBJ1-2; TCRdb calls TRBD1, which cannot be checked without DNA. The CDR3 loop spans 17 amino acids. Germline V CDR1 and CDR2: KGHSH, LQKENI. The CDR3 is CASSPLPIISRGYGYTF.

CDR3 in amino acids: CASSPGGDEKLFF. This chain uses TRBV11-3 with TRBJ1-4; the TCRdb call, TRBD1, lacks DNA for checking. CDR3 length equals 13 residues. CDR1 is SGHNT, CDR2 YENEEA, per germline. The complete variable domain, with remaining parts taken from reference TRBV11-3 and TRBJ1-4, reads EAGVVQSPRYKIIEKKQPVAFWCNPISGHNTLYWYLQNLGQGPELLIRYENEEAVDDSQLPKDRFSAERLKGVDSTLKIQPAELGDSAVYLCASSPGGDEKLFFGSGTQLSVL.

This rearrangement joins TRBV5-6 to TRBJ2-3; lacking DNA, the TRBD1 call made by TCRdb goes unchecked. Germline V gene lookup returns CDR1 SGHDT and CDR2 YYEEEE. This CDR3 has 14 amino acids. CDR3: CASSDRGYTDTQYF.

This clonotype is medium-sized by frequency. V and J are TRBV29-1 and TRBJ1-2. This CDR3 comprises 12 residues. Germline loops: CDR1 SQVTM, CDR2 ANQGSEA. The CDR3 region is CSVEGDGYGYTF.

The chain employs TRBV24-1 and TRBJ1-3; the TRBD1 assignment by TCRdb is unverifiable without DNA. The germline V gene has CDR1 KGHDR and CDR2 SFDVKD. The CDR3 sequence is 15 residues long. The CDR3 sequence is CATSDDRQDPNTIYF.

This chain joins TRBV19 and TRBJ1-1; TCRdb proposes TRBD1, but this gene call is untestable without DNA. CDR3 size: 13 residues. Germline values: CDR1 LNHDA, CDR2 SQIVND (reference sequence). The CDR3 here is CASRRQGGTEAFF.

This chain joins TRBV6-5 and TRBJ1-1. The CDR3 sequence is 13 residues long. CDR1 and CDR2 (germline): MNHEY, SVGAGI. The CDR3 sequence: CASSLTANTEAFF.

The genes are TRBV15 and TRBJ2-7; TCRdb's D call of TRBD1 is untestable without DNA. The CDR3 consists of 14 residues. Germline values: CDR1 LNHNV, CDR2 YYDKDF (reference sequence). The CDR3 here is CATSRTGSSYEQYF. Looking up the rest from reference TRBV15 and TRBJ2-7 gives the full variable domain: DAMVIQNPRYQVTQFGKPVTLSCSQTLNHNVMYWYQQKSSQAPKLLFHYYDKDFNNEADTPDNFQSRRPNTSFCFLDIRSPGLGDTAMYLCATSRTGSSYEQYFGPGTRLTVT.

J is TRBJ1-2 and V is TRBV5-4; TCRdb's D call, TRBD1, is unchecked because there is no DNA. Germline assignment: CDR1 SGHNT and CDR2 YYREEE (reference sequence). The CDR3 runs 17 residues. CDR3 sequence reads: CASSSDRGRSRDYGYTF.

By frequency, this clonotype is medium-sized. The chain joins TRBV11-3 to TRBJ2-3; TCRdb indicates TRBD2, and absent DNA this call remains unverified. The CDR3 runs 14 residues. Per germline, CDR1 SGHNT and CDR2 YENEEA. CDR3 sequence reads: CASKREGVTDTQYF.